This TCR beta chain was found in a study of cytomegalovirus exposure and HLA in healthy donors. The PCR had 60 Vbeta and 13 Jbeta primers. Study processing details: Roughly 11 million shared chains were among the 80 million or so unique TCR beta chains that a later analysis counted. Repertoires were generated with immunoSEQ multiplex PCR, while TCRdb's copy carries only in-frame clones and drops some. V and J calls and clone size are given by that table; D and trimming were obtained from the DNA. The table lists 100,000 or so clones, roughly 70% of them singletons. In nominal health when sampled, donors likely had unrecorded immune exposures nonetheless. The CDR3 is 16 amino acids. The V gene's germline CDR1 is SNHLY and CDR2 FYNNEI. The V gene lost 3 bases and the J gene lost 1 base, with 14 bases spanning the gap. Study results and limitations: A later analysis reportedly found fewer N-insertions in an Asian-associated ancestry cluster than the roughly 670-donor mean.

As concerns this clone: Its cognate antigen is unknown.

The receptor comes from a woman between 18 and 29 years old in good health and CMV-seropositive. The V gene is TRBV2, the J gene TRBJ2-3, with D possibly matching TRBD1 (7 bases). What was sequenced was PBMCs. This CDR3 reads CASSELQGGGTDTQYF. Here the CDR3 DNA reads TGTGCCAGCAGTGAGCTGCAGGGGGGCGGCACAGATACGCAGTATTTT. Complete variable domain (other parts from reference TRBV2 and TRBJ2-3): EPEVTQTPSHQVTQMGQEVILRCVPISNHLYFYWYRQILGQKVEFLVSFYNNEISEKSEIFDDQFSVERPDGSNFTLKIRSTKLEDSAMYFCASSELQGGGTDTQYFGPGTRLTVL.